Sequencing of this TCR beta chain was carried out in a study of OX40 agonist ivuxolimab in advanced cancers. In the study overall: The study reported partial responses in three patients: one hepatocellular carcinoma, two cutaneous melanoma.

TCRdb keeps only in-frame clones here, not all; method: immunoSEQ multiplex PCR. The sample has about 58,000 clones; roughly 85% are singletons. CDR1 is SGHNT, CDR2 YENEEA, per germline. V was clipped by 5 bases and J by 6 bases, with 10 bases between them. The CDR3 has 13 amino acids. The sequence came from an adult with an advanced solid tumor such as melanoma, head and neck, liver or kidney cancer. The chain links TRBV11-3 to TRBJ2-2, with a possible D match to TRBD1 (6 bases). Specimen: CD4+ or CD8+ T cells sorted from blood, collected in a trial of the OX40 agonist ivuxolimab. CDR3 sequence reads: CASSPGAAGELFF. CDR3 in DNA: TGTGCCAGCAGCCCAGGGGCGGCCGGGGAGCTGTTTTTT.